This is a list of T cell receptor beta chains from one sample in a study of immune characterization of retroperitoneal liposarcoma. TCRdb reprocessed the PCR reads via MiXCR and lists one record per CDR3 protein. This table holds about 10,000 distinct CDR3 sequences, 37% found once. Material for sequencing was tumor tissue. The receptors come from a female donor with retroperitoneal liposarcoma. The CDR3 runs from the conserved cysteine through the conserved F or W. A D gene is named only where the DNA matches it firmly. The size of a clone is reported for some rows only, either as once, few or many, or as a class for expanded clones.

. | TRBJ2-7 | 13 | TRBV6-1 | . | CASSVGSGYEQYF | TGTGCCAGCAGTGTTGGGTCTGGCTACGAGCAGTACTTC
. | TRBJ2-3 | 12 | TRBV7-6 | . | CASSSRPDTQYF | TGTGCCAGCAGCTCACGGCCAGATACGCAGTATTTT
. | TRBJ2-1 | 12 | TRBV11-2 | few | CASSSGGHEQFF | TGTGCCAGCAGCTCCGGGGGGCATGAGCAGTTCTTC
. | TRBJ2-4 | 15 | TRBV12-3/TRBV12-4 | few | CASTFSMIHHNEQYF | TGTGCCAGCACATTCTCGATGATACACCACAATGAGCAGTACTTC
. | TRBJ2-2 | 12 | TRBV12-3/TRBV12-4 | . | CATLRARGELFF | TGTGCCACCCTTAGGGCGAGAGGGGAGCTGTTTTTT
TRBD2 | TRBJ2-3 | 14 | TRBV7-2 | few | CASSFSGGADTQYF | TGTGCCAGCAGCTTTAGCGGGGGGGCCGATACGCAGTATTTT
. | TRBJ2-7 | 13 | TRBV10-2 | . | CASEKGTSYEQYF | TGCGCCAGTGAGAAAGGTACATCCTACGAGCAGTACTTC
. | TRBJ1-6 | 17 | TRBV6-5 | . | CASSYLTAIGDNSPLHF | TGTGCCAGCAGTTACTTGACAGCTATTGGGGATAATTCACCCCTCCACTTT
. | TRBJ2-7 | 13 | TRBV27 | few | CASSSQSGYEQYF | TGTGCCAGCAGCTCCCAAAGCGGCTACGAGCAGTACTTC
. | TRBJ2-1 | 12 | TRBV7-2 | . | CASSRDFTEQFF | TGTGCCAGCAGCCGGGACTTTACTGAGCAGTTCTTC
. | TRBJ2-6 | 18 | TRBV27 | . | CASSTSVRGIAGANILTF | TGTGCCAGCAGTACCTCGGTAAGGGGTATAGCTGGGGCCAACATCCTGACTTTC
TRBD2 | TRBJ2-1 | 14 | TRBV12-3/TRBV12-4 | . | CASSGTSGRVEQFF | TGTGCCAGCAGTGGGACTAGCGGGAGGGTTGAGCAGTTCTTC